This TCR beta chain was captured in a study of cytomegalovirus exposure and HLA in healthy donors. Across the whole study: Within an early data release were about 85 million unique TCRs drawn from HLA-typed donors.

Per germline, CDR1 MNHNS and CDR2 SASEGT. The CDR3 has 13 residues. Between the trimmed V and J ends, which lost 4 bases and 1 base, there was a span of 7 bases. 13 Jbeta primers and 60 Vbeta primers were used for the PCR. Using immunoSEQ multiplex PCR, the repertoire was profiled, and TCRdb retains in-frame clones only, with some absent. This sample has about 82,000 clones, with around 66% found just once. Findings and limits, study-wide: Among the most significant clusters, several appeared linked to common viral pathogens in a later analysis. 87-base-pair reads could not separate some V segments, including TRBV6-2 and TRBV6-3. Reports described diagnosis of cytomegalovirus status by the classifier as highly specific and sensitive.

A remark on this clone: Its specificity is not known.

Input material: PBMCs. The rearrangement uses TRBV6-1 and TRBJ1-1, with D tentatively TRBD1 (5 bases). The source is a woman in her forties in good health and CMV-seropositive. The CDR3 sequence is CASSGGGNTEAFF. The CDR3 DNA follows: TGTGCCAGCAGTGGGGGGGGGAACACTGAAGCTTTCTTT.